The 7 T cell receptor beta chains listed next were all sequenced from one sample in a study of PD-1 blockade in classical Hodgkin lymphoma. After autologous stem cell transplantation all patients relapsed, and prior brentuximab vedotin exposure differed between cohorts. The assay was immunoSEQ multiplex PCR, and TCRdb's table has in-frame clones only and misses some. The sample lists some 90,000 clones; about 93% were seen once. This specimen consisted of peripheral blood mononuclear cells (PBMCs), obtained before the second cycle of nivolumab. The receptors derive from a human donor with classical Hodgkin lymphoma.

This rearrangement joins TRBV19 to TRBJ2-1, with 12 bases matching TRBD2. The length of the CDR3 is 19 residues. The V gene's germline CDR1 is LNHDA and CDR2 SQIVND (reference sequence). V shed 5 bases, J shed 0 bases, and the junction held 11 bases outside the gene matches. The CDR3 DNA sequence: TGTGCCAGTAGTTTCGCCGGGACTAGCGGGTTTAGCTCCTACAATGAGCAGTTCTTC. This translates into CASSFAGTSGFSSYNEQFF.

This clone appeared once. The chain has TRBV18 and TRBJ1-1; 11 bases are shared with TRBD1. Trimming cost V 3 bases and J 4 bases; bases outside gene matches: 1. CDR3 length: 14 residues. CDR1 and CDR2 from the germline V gene are KGHSH and LQKENI. The CDR3 region is CASSPDRGPTEAFF. CDR3 in DNA: TGTGCCAGCTCACCGGACAGGGGGCCCACTGAAGCTTTCTTT.

The chain employs TRBV11-2 and TRBJ2-1, with D hard to call. V shed 1 base and J shed 5 bases, with 9 bases lying between them. CDR1 and CDR2 from the germline V gene are SGHAT and FQNNGV. The CDR3 covers 14 residues. This CDR3 reads CASSLGFGDNEQFF. The DNA of the CDR3 is TGTGCCAGCAGCTTAGGATTTGGGGACAATGAGCAGTTCTTC.

Here the CDR3 reads CAISESGAGTGELFF. The CDR3 DNA is TGTGCCATCAGTGAGTCGGGGGCTGGCACCGGGGAGCTGTTTTTT. This rearrangement joins TRBV10-3 to TRBJ2-2; weak D call: TRBD1 (6 bases). The CDR3 runs 15 residues. V lost 0 bases, J lost 4 bases, and 9 bases lay in between. Germline CDR1 and CDR2: ENHRY and SYGVKD.

The genes are TRBV25-1 and TRBJ2-3, with TRBD1 as a possible D gene (5 bases). Trimming cost V 2 bases and J 2 bases, with 8 bases left between them. The CDR3 length is 14 residues. Looked up from germline, CDR1 is MGHDK and CDR2 is SYGVNS. CDR3: CASSEGAYTDTQYF. CDR3 coding DNA: TGTGCCAGCAGTGAAGGGGCCTACACAGATACGCAGTATTTT.

V is TRBV7-9 and J is TRBJ2-5, with 9 bases that match TRBD1. The end of the DNA aligns better with TRBJ2-7, so the J call may be wrong. CDR3 length: 16 amino acids. CDR1 and CDR2 (germline): SEHNR, FQNEAQ (reference sequence). In nucleotides, the CDR3 is TGTGCCAGCAGCTTGGAGTTCCGGGACAGGGTCTACGAGCAGTACTTC. Its translation: CASSLEFRDRVYEQYF.

This sequence joins TRBV11-2 and TRBJ1-1, with D uncertain. Between the trimmed V and J ends, which lost 5 bases and 1 base, there was a span of 8 bases. The CDR3 totals 13 residues. Germline lookup yields CDR1 SGHAT and CDR2 FQNNGV. Here the CDR3 reads CASSLFPNTEAFF. The CDR3, as DNA: TGTGCCAGCAGCCTCTTTCCGAACACTGAAGCTTTCTTT. Combining the CDR3 with reference TRBV11-2 and TRBJ1-1 gives the whole variable domain EAGVAQSPRYKIIEKRQSVAFWCNPISGHATLYWYQQILGQGPKLLIQFQNNGVVDDSQLPKDRFSAERLKGVDSTLKIQPAKLEDSAVYLCASSLFPNTEAFFGQGTRLTVV.